This TCR beta chain was sequenced for a study of tumor-infiltrating lymphocytes in localized non-small cell lung cancer. Per the germline V gene, CDR1 is SGHAT and CDR2 is FQNNGV. The CDR3 is 15 amino acids. The V end was cut by 5 bases, the J end by 0 bases, with 13 bases between. Clones were sequenced by immunoSEQ multiplex PCR, and TCRdb holds only the in-frame ones, with some missing. Of around 16,000 clones listed, roughly 69% are singletons. This clone was detected a few times. The V gene is TRBV11-2, the J gene TRBJ1-1; tentatively, D is TRBD1 (6 bases). The receptor was derived from a human donor with non-small cell lung cancer. The specimen was lung tumor tissue. CDR3 DNA: TGTGCCAGCAGCACAGCGGGACACCTGAACACTGAAGCTTTCTTT. Translation: CASSTAGHLNTEAFF. Drawing the rest from reference TRBV11-2 and TRBJ1-1, the complete variable domain is EAGVAQSPRYKIIEKRQSVAFWCNPISGHATLYWYQQILGQGPKLLIQFQNNGVVDDSQLPKDRFSAERLKGVDSTLKIQPAKLEDSAVYLCASSTAGHLNTEAFFGQGTRLTVV.